The rows below give T cell receptor beta chains drawn from one sample of a study of OX40 agonist ivuxolimab in advanced cancers. Repertoires were generated with immunoSEQ multiplex PCR, while TCRdb's copy carries only in-frame clones and drops some. The repertoire holds approximately 32,000 clones, about nine tenths seen once, with 36% in the top ten. The sequenced sample was CD4+ or CD8+ T cells sorted from blood, obtained in a trial of the OX40 agonist ivuxolimab. These receptors came from an adult with an advanced solid tumor such as melanoma, head and neck, liver or kidney cancer. Each CDR3 is given without its conserved first and last residue. Fields, in order: J gene, clone size, V gene, CDR3 protein. Only part of the rows carry a size: once, few, many, or a class if the clone is expanded.

TRBJ2-7 NA TRBV7-9 ASSQLAIHEQY
TRBJ2-1 NA TRBV7-9 ASNGGRDLHNEQF
TRBJ2-7 NA TRBV19 ASSIRAGAPYEQY
TRBJ2-5 NA TRBV19 ASSSPGQGASETQY
TRBJ2-7 once TRBV6-5 ASSSGGSYEQY
TRBJ2-5 NA TRBV4-1 ASSQAPTSGGYQETQY
TRBJ1-3 NA TRBV4-1 ASSLAGGAGGNTIY
TRBJ1-2 NA TRBV13 ASSLRKSPDGYT
TRBJ1-2 few TRBV5-1 ASSVRGNYGYT
TRBJ2-7 NA TRBV28 ASSLSSTPYEQY
TRBJ2-1 NA TRBV6-5 ASSSGQYNEQF
TRBJ2-1 NA TRBV19 ASPHNGRVNNEQF
TRBJ2-7 NA TRBV27 ASSPTGAPLTYEQY
TRBJ1-1 NA TRBV27 ASSWGGSEAF
TRBJ2-1 NA TRBV27 ASTQGQGGGNEQF
TRBJ2-3 NA TRBV11-2 ASSLRTDTQY
TRBJ2-7 NA TRBV7-8 ASSLESRRGGHEQY
TRBJ2-5 NA TRBV7-8 ASSFSGQGEETQY
TRBJ2-7 NA TRBV29-1 SVVDSYEQY
TRBJ1-5 NA TRBV6-6 ASSDHGTGSQPQH
TRBJ2-1 NA TRBV4-2 ASSQDGGQGIHEQF
TRBJ2-7 NA TRBV6-5 ASSPLSGTTYEQY
TRBJ1-5 NA TRBV19 ASSMGDFNQPQH
TRBJ2-1 NA TRBV5-1 ASTPGTRGTSYNEQF
TRBJ2-4 NA TRBV2 ASSEDGTAMGKNIQY
TRBJ2-7 NA TRBV4-1 ASSQVGVYEQY
TRBJ1-1 NA TRBV7-9 ASSSDRGPTEAF
TRBJ1-4 NA TRBV7-9 ASSSRTETNEKLF
TRBJ2-7 NA TRBV6-5 ASSGTGASYEQY
TRBJ1-1 NA TRBV6-5 ASSYSLSRNTEAF